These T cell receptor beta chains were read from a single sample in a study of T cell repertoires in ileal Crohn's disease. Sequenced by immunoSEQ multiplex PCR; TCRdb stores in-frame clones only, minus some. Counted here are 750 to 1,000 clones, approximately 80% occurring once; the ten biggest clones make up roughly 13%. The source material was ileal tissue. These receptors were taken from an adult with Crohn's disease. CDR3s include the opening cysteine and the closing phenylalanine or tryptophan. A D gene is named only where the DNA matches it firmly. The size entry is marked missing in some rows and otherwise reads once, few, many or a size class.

TGTGCCAGCAGGTGGGGGGGGATCACAGATACGCAGTATTTT	CASRWGGITDTQYF	TRBV7-2	TRBD2	few	TRBJ2-3
TGTGCCAGAAGCTGCGTCGAAGCTTTCTTT	CARSCVEAFF	TRBV7-5	.	.	TRBJ1-1
TGTGCCAGTACCGTGTCCCGGGGGGGTTCCTACGAGCAGTACTTC	CASTVSRGGSYEQYF	TRBV19	TRBD2	.	TRBJ2-7
TGCGCCAGCCTAGCCCTGGGACAGGGCTCCTACAATGAGCAGTTCTTC	CASLALGQGSYNEQFF	TRBV10-2	TRBD1	.	TRBJ2-1
TGTGCCAGCAGCATACAGGGGCCGCTATTGAGAGCTTTCTTT	CASSIQGPLLRAFF	TRBV28	TRBD1	once	TRBJ1-1
TGTGCCAGCAGCTCTTACAGGGGGACCGGCACAGATACGCAGTATTTT	CASSSYRGTGTDTQYF	TRBV7-9	TRBD1	.	TRBJ2-3
TGTGCCAGCAGTTTAATCACAGGGACCTACAATGAGCAGTTCTTC	CASSLITGTYNEQFF	TRBV27	.	.	TRBJ2-1
TGTGCCAGCAGTTCCTCCCAGGCACAACGCTACAATGAGCAGTTCTTC	CASSSSQAQRYNEQFF	TRBV28	.	.	TRBJ2-1
TGTGCCAGCAGCTTAGGGGGCAGGGTCGCTGAAGCTTTCTTT	CASSLGGRVAEAFF	TRBV7-9	.	.	TRBJ1-1
TGTGCCAGCAGCACCGACAGGAGTGTGGGCTACACCTTC	CASSTDRSVGYTF	TRBV7-8	.	.	TRBJ1-2
TGTGCCAGCAGCCTATCAGCGGGACTAGCGGTAAATGAGCAGTTCTTC	CASSLSAGLAVNEQFF	TRBV14	TRBD2	.	TRBJ2-1
TGTGCCAGCACCCCCGTCCGGACTTCCATTTTAGAGCAGTACTTC	CASTPVRTSILEQYF	TRBV7-9	.	.	TRBJ2-7
TGTGCCAGCAGCGTAGGCGGGGGGCGTGACAATGAGCAGTTCTTC	CASSVGGGRDNEQFF	TRBV9	TRBD2	.	TRBJ2-1
TGTGCCAGCAGTTCGCGGACAGGGTCCTTCGAGGGTGAGCAGTTCTTC	CASSSRTGSFEGEQFF	TRBV7-8	TRBD1	.	TRBJ2-1
TGTGCCAGCAGCTTTCTCACAGATACGCAGTATTTT	CASSFLTDTQYF	TRBV5-6	.	.	TRBJ2-3
TGCGCCAGCAGCCCCGGGACAGCCCTCGGCGAGCAGTACTTC	CASSPGTALGEQYF	TRBV5-1	TRBD1	.	TRBJ2-7
TGTGCCAGCAGCTCCTCACTAGCACCCGGGGCCAACGTCCTGACTTTC	CASSSSLAPGANVLTF	TRBV7-7	.	few	TRBJ2-6
TGCGCCAGCAGCGATAGACTAGCGGAGAGATACGAGCAGTACTTC	CASSDRLAERYEQYF	TRBV4-1	TRBD2	.	TRBJ2-7
TGTGCCAGCAGCTTAGCAGGGGGCCAAAACATTCAGTACTTC	CASSLAGGQNIQYF	TRBV7-8	TRBD1	.	TRBJ2-4
TGCGCCAGCAGCCAAGCCCTAGTTGGCTCCTATAATTCACCCCTCCACTTT	CASSQALVGSYNSPLHF	TRBV4-1	.	.	TRBJ1-6
TGTGCCAGCACCACGGACAGGGTCAATGGTGGCTACACCTTC	CASTTDRVNGGYTF	TRBV6-6	TRBD1	.	TRBJ1-2
TGCGCCAGCAGCCAAGCTGGAGGGATCACCGGGGAGCTGTTTTTT	CASSQAGGITGELFF	TRBV4-1	.	.	TRBJ2-2
TGTGCCAGCTCCCGCGGACAGGGGGCCTACTACGAGCAGTACTTC	CASSRGQGAYYEQYF	TRBV18	TRBD1	.	TRBJ2-7
TGTGCCAGCAGCGGATTTAGCGGGAAAGCCGATACGCAGTATTTT	CASSGFSGKADTQYF	TRBV9	TRBD2	few	TRBJ2-3
TGCGCCAGCAGCTTTCTAGCGGGAAACGACGAGCAGTACTTC	CASSFLAGNDEQYF	TRBV5-1	TRBD2	.	TRBJ2-7
TGCGCCAGCAGCCCCCTCGGGACACCGGCCTTCACCTTC	CASSPLGTPAFTF	TRBV4-1	.	.	TRBJ1-2
TGTGCCAGCAGCTCACGACAGGGTATGAACACTGAAGCTTTCTTT	CASSSRQGMNTEAFF	TRBV27	TRBD1	.	TRBJ1-1
TGCAGCGTTGAATGGGGGGGTTCTGAAGCTTTCTTT	CSVEWGGSEAFF	TRBV29-1	.	.	TRBJ1-1
TGTGCCAGCAGTCGATCGCTAGAATGGGGGCGCGTCTATGGCTACACCTTC	CASSRSLEWGRVYGYTF	TRBV27	.	.	TRBJ1-2
TGCGCCAGCAGTGAGTCGACAGGAGTTTACTCCTACAATGAGCAGTTCTTC	CASSESTGVYSYNEQFF	TRBV10-1	.	few	TRBJ2-1
TGTGCCAGCATGACAGTTTCGGATGAGCAGTTCTTC	CASMTVSDEQFF	TRBV6-6	.	.	TRBJ2-1
TGTGCCAGCAGTGGACAGGGCAGCAATGAAAAACTGTTTTTT	CASSGQGSNEKLFF	TRBV6-1	TRBD1	.	TRBJ1-4
TGTGCCAGCAGCTTGGCCAGACTAGCGGGCTCCTACGAGCAGTACTTC	CASSLARLAGSYEQYF	TRBV5-5	TRBD2	once	TRBJ2-7
TGTGCCAGCAGCCGAGAGTATCTGAACACTGAAGCTTTCTTT	CASSREYLNTEAFF	TRBV14	.	.	TRBJ1-1
TGTGCCAGCAGGCCCCCCGGGAACAACGGGGATACGCAGTATTTT	CASRPPGNNGDTQYF	TRBV28	.	once	TRBJ2-3
TGTGCCAGCAGCTTAGCACAGGGACCCTACGAGCAGTACTTC	CASSLAQGPYEQYF	TRBV11-2	.	once	TRBJ2-7
TGCGCCAGCAGCCAAGATCGGGGGAGGAAGGGTATCTACACCTTC	CASSQDRGRKGIYTF	TRBV4-3	.	few	TRBJ1-2